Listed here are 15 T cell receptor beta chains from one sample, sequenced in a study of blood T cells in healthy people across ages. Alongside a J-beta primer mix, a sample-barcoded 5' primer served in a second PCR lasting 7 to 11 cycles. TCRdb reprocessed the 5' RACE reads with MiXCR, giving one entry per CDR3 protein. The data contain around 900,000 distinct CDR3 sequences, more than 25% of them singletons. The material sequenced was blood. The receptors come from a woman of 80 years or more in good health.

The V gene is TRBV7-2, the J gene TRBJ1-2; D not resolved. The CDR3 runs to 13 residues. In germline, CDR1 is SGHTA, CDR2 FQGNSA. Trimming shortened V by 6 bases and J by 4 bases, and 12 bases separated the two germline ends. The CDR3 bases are TGTGCCAGCAGATTACCGGGCATCTATGGCTACACCTTC. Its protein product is CASRLPGIYGYTF.

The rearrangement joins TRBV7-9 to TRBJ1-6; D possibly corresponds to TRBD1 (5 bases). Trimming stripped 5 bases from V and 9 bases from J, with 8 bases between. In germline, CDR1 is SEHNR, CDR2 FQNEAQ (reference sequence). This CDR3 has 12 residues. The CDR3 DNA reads TGTGCCAGCAGCAGGAGGGGTTCACCCCTCCACTTT. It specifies CASSRRGSPLHF.

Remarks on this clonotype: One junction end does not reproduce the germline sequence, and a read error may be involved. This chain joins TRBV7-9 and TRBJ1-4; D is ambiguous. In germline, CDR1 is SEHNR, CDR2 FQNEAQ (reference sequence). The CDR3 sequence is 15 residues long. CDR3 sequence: CSSTSSVRSNQKLFF. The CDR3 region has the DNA TGTTCCAGCACCTCTTCGGTACGGTCGAATCAAAAACTGTTTTTT.

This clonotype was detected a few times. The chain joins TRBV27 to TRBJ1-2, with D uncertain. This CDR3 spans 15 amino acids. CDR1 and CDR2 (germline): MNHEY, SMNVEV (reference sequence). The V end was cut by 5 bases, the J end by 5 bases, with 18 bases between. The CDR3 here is CASSPNPIVPYGYTF. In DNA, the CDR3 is TGTGCCAGCAGTCCCAACCCGATTGTTCCTTATGGCTACACCTTC.

This CDR3 is CASSAQGSYNSPLHF. CDR3 sequence (DNA): TGTGCCAGCAGTGCGCAAGGCTCCTATAATTCACCCCTCCACTTT. J is TRBJ1-6 and V is TRBV6-2 or TRBV6-3; D is undetermined. CDR3 length: 15 residues. V dropped 5 bases and J dropped 0 bases, with 8 bases sitting between them. In germline, CDR1 is MNHEY, CDR2 SVGEGT.

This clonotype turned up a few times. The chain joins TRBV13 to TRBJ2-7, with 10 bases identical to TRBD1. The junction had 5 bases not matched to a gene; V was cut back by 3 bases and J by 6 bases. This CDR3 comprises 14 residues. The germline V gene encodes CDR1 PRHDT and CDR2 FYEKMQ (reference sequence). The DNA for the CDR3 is TGTGCCAGCAGCTTGACGGGACAGGGGACCGAGCAGTACTTC. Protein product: CASSLTGQGTEQYF.

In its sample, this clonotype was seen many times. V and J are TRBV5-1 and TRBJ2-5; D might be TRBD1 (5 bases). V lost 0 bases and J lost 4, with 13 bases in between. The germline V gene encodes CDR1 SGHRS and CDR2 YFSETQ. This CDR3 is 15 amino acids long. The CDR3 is CASSLGSPQGETQYF. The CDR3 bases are TGCGCCAGCAGCTTGGGGTCGCCCCAGGGAGAGACCCAGTACTTC.

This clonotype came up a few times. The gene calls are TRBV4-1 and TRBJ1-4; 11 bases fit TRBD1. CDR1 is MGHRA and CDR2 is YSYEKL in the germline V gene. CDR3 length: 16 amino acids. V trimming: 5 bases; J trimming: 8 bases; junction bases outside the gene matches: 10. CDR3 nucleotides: TGCGCCAGCAGCGCCCGGACAGGGGGCGCGAGGGAAAAACTGTTTTTT. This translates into CASSARTGGAREKLFF.

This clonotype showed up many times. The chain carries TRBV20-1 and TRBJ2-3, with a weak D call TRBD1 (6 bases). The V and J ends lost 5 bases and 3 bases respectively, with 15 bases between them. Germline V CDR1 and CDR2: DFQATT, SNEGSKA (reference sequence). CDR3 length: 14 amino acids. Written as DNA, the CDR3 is TGCAGTGCTCCTAGACAGGTGGGGACAGATACGCAGTATTTT. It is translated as CSAPRQVGTDTQYF.

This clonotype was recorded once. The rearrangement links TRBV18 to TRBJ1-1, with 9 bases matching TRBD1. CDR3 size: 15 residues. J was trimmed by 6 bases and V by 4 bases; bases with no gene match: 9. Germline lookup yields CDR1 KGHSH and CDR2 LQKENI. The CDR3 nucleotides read TGTGCCAGCTCACGCGAGGGACAGGGTTACCCTGAAGCTTTCTTT. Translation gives CASSREGQGYPEAFF.

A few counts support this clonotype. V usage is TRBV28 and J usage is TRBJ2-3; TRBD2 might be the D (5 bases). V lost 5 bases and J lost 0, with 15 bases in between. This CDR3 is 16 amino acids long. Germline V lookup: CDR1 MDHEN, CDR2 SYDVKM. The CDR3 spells CASSGSVPGSTDTQYF. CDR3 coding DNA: TGTGCCAGCAGTGGCTCCGTTCCGGGAAGCACAGATACGCAGTATTTT.

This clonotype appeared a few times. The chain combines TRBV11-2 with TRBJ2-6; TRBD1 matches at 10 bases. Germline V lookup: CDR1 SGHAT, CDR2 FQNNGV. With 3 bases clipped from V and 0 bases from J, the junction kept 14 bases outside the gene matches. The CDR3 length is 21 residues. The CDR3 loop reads CASSFRTSRDRGISGANVLTF. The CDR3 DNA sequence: TGTGCCAGCAGCTTTAGGACTTCTCGGGACAGGGGCATCTCTGGGGCCAACGTCCTGACTTTC.

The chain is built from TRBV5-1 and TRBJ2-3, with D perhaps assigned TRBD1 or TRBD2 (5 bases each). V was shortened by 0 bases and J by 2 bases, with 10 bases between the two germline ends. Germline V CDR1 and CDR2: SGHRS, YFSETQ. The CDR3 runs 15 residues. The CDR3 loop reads CASSLGGKPTDTQYF. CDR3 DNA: TGCGCCAGCAGCTTGGGGGGGAAACCCACAGATACGCAGTATTTT.

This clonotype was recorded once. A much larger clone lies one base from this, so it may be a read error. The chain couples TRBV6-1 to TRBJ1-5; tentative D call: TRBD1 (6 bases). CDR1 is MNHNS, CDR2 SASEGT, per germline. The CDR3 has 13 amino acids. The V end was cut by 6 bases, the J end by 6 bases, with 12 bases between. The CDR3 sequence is CASRPDSSQPQHF. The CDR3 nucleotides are TGTGCCAGCAGGCCGGACAGTAGTCAGCCCCAGCATTTT.

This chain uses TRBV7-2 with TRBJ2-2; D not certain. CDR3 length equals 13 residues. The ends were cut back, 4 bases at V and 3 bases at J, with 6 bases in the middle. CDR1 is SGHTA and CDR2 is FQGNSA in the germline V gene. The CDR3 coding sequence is TGTGCCAGCAGCTCAACAGACACCGGGGAGCTGTTTTTT. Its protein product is CASSSTDTGELFF.